Sequencing of this TCR beta chain was carried out in a study of blood T cell repertoires in COVID-19. Authors' processing steps: Quantification of nucleated cells was approximated via reference gene primer amplification. Produced via immunoSEQ multiplex PCR; TCRdb's table is partial and in-frame only. Clone size and V and J calls were adopted from that table, with D and trimming inferred from the DNA. The repertoire includes tens of thousands of clones, 82% of them detected once, and roughly 12% sits in the top ten. The TCR sequence derives from a human donor in a cohort sampled during active COVID-19. Sequencing used peripheral blood.

CDR3 in amino acids: CASSFDLIYTEAFF. In DNA form, the CDR3 reads TGTGCCAGCAGCTTCGACTTAATATACACTGAAGCTTTCTTT. The chain joins TRBV5-5 to TRBJ1-1, with D unresolved. The CDR3 has 14 residues. Trimming took 2 bases from V and 3 from J, leaving 11 bases between them. Germline V gene data show CDR1 as SGHKS and CDR2 as YYEKEE (reference sequence).